The clone carrying this T cell receptor beta chain showed up many times. TCR beta CDR3 regions were amplified from RNA transcripts. Carried out on the TCR CDR3, a first-round RT-PCR used the HTBI primer set. In TCRdb, the multiplex PCR reads were re-called with MiXCR into one record per CDR3 protein. The data show more than 500,000 distinct CDR3 sequences, less than 15% seen once. Across 18 months, stable Graves' hyperthyroidism was marked by no progression to ophthalmopathy. The CDR3 totals 18 residues. Germline CDR1 and CDR2: SNHLY and FYNNEI. Trimming removed 0 bases from V and 1 base from J; junction bases left unmatched: 9. These data are taken from a study of T cells in Graves' hyperthyroidism and ophthalmopathy.

The sequenced sample was blood. The sequence derives from a woman between 40 and 55 years old with Graves' hyperthyroidism. V gene TRBV2 combines with J gene TRBJ2-5, with 9 bases that match TRBD2. The CDR3 DNA is TGTGCCAGCAGTGAAGCCTTTTCTAGCGGGACCCTCCAAGAGACCCAGTACTTC. Amino acid sequence: CASSEAFSSGTLQETQYF.